A single sample gave rise to the 11 T cell receptor beta chains below, sequenced in a study of cytomegalovirus exposure and HLA in healthy donors. PCR used 60 Vbeta primers and 13 Jbeta primers. Repertoires were generated with immunoSEQ multiplex PCR, while TCRdb's copy carries only in-frame clones and drops some. The sample consists of about 140,000 clones, 65% to 90% of them appearing once. The sequenced sample was PBMCs. These receptor sequences come from a female donor in good health and CMV-seronegative.

This chain joins TRBV7-9 and TRBJ2-7, with 9 bases fitting TRBD1. The CDR3 totals 14 residues. The ends lost 5 bases at V and 3 bases at J; junction bases unmatched: 5. Germline CDR1 reads SEHNR; CDR2 reads FQNEAQ (reference sequence). CDR3 DNA: TGTGCCAGCAGCGAGGACAGGGGACTCTACGAGCAGTACTTC. It codes for CASSEDRGLYEQYF.

The V gene is TRBV19, the J gene TRBJ1-2; the D gene is possibly TRBD1 (5 bases). The CDR3 is 13 residues long. CDR1 is LNHDA and CDR2 is SQIVND in the germline V gene (reference sequence). Trimming cost V 4 bases and J 6 bases, with 12 bases left between them. CDR3 coding DNA: TGTGCCAGTAGTACCTTCGGAGGGGATGGCTACACCTTC. This translates into CASSTFGGDGYTF.

The chain couples TRBV2 to TRBJ1-5; tentatively, D is TRBD1 (5 bases). The V end was cut by 6 bases, the J end by 0 bases, with 12 bases between. The CDR3 has 15 residues. The germline gives CDR1 SNHLY, CDR2 FYNNEI. The CDR3 sequence: CASRSTGHSNQPQHF. Here the CDR3 DNA reads TGTGCCAGCAGGTCGACCGGACATAGCAATCAGCCCCAGCATTTT.

A few counts support this clone. V is TRBV30 and J is TRBJ1-2; possibly TRBD1 for D (5 bases). V lost 6 bases and J lost 10, with 18 bases in between. Per the germline V gene, CDR1 is GTSNPN and CDR2 is SVGIG (reference sequence). The length of the CDR3 is 12 residues. The CDR3 region is CACATGGGTYTF. The CDR3 bases are TGTGCCTGTGCTACGGGGGGAGGGACCTACACCTTC.

The chain joins TRBV27 to TRBJ2-7; tentative D call: TRBD1 (5 bases). CDR1 is MNHEY, CDR2 SMNVEV, per germline (reference sequence). CDR3 length equals 15 residues. V lost 5 bases to trimming and J lost 1 base, with 15 bases between them. CDR3 sequence reads: CASSLQAWPSYEQYF. Here the CDR3 DNA reads TGTGCCAGCAGTCTACAGGCTTGGCCGTCCTACGAGCAGTACTTC.

The chain employs TRBV30 and TRBJ2-1; tentative D call: TRBD2 (6 bases). Germline loops: CDR1 GTSNPN, CDR2 SVGIG (reference sequence). The V end lost 0 bases, the J end lost 8 bases, and 14 bases lay between the germline ends. The CDR3 extends over 14 amino acids. The CDR3 DNA reads TGTGCCTGGAGTGTACAGCTAGCGAGGGATGAGCAGTTCTTC. Amino acid sequence: CAWSVQLARDEQFF.

The chain links TRBV5-4 to TRBJ1-1; D not resolved. Germline V gene data show CDR1 as SGHNT and CDR2 as YYREEE (reference sequence). The CDR3 has 13 amino acids. The ends were cut back, 5 bases at V and 0 bases at J, with 8 bases in the middle. The CDR3 loop reads CASRVGVNTEAFF. Written as DNA, the CDR3 is TGTGCCAGCAGGGTCGGAGTGAACACTGAAGCTTTCTTT.

The sample holds one count of this clone. The CDR3 DNA is TGTGCCAGCTCACCAACCGGGACAGGGGGCTCTGGGGCCAACGTCCTGACTTTC. Residues: CASSPTGTGGSGANVLTF. The chain carries TRBV18 and TRBJ2-6; 11 bases are shared with TRBD1. Germline CDR1 reads KGHSH; CDR2 reads LQKENI. The CDR3 has 18 amino acids. The V and J ends lost 2 bases and 0 bases, in that order; junction bases with no gene match: 3.

V and J are TRBV28 and TRBJ2-7, with D possibly TRBD2 on 6 matching bases. V lost 4 bases and J 2 bases, leaving 15 bases between the germline ends. The CDR3 consists of 15 residues. CDR1 MDHEN and CDR2 SYDVKM come from the germline V gene. The CDR3 sequence is CASSYGGGRAYEQYF. The CDR3 nucleotides read TGTGCCAGCAGTTACGGGGGAGGCCGTGCCTACGAGCAGTACTTC.

This chain uses TRBV5-1 with TRBJ2-7, with no clear D. Per the germline V gene, CDR1 is SGHRS and CDR2 is YFSETQ. The CDR3 spans 11 residues. The V end was cut by 4 bases, the J end by 5 bases, with 7 bases between. This chain's CDR3 is CASSHFDEQYF. CDR3 bases: TGCGCCAGCAGCCACTTCGACGAGCAGTACTTC.

The DNA for the CDR3 is TGTGCCAGTCACAGGGTCTACAATGAGCAGTTCTTC. Translating gives CASHRVYNEQFF. This chain uses TRBV27 with TRBJ2-1; possible D gene TRBD1, 6 bases. This CDR3 contains 12 residues. Trimming cost V 9 bases and J 3 bases, with 9 bases left between them. Germline CDR1 reads MNHEY; CDR2 reads SMNVEV (reference sequence).